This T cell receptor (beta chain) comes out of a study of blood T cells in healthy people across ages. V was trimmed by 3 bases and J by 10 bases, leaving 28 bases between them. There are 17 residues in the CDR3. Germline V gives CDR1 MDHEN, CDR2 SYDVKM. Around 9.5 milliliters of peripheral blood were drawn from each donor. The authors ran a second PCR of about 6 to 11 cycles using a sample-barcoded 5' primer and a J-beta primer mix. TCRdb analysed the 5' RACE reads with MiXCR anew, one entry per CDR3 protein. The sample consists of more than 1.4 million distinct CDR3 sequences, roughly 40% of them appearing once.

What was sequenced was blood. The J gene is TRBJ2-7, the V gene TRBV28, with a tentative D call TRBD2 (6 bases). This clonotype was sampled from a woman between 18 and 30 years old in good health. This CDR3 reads CASSFPGIVQAGSDQYF. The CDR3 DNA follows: TGTGCCAGCAGTTTTCCGGGGATAGTACAGGCGGGGTCAGACCAGTACTTC.